One T cell receptor beta chain is described in this entry. Libraries were prepared by immunoSEQ multiplex PCR; TCRdb keeps only in-frame clonotypes and omits some of them. The table has some 490,000 clones, 70% to 90% seen once; the top ten hold around 7.9%. The germline V and J ends were trimmed by 4 bases and 7 bases, with 13 bases remaining between them. Germline CDR1 and CDR2: SGHAT and FQNNGV. The CDR3 is 13 amino acids. Everyone who took part was 18 to 89 years old, and they came from 20 to 25 US areas. Participants had their cohort set by participant-reported clinical history. This specimen comes from a study of blood T cell repertoires in COVID-19. Study as a whole: Collection of acute and convalescent COVID-19 samples took place in the United States, Italy and Spain.

This sequence originates from a woman aged 55-70 years who had recovered from COVID-19. The specimen was PBMCs or T cells enriched from blood (not recorded which). V and J are TRBV11-2 and TRBJ1-2; D uncertain. The CDR3 DNA is TGTGCCAGCAGCTCCCCTTCGGGAACTGGCTACACCTTC. It translates to CASSSPSGTGYTF.